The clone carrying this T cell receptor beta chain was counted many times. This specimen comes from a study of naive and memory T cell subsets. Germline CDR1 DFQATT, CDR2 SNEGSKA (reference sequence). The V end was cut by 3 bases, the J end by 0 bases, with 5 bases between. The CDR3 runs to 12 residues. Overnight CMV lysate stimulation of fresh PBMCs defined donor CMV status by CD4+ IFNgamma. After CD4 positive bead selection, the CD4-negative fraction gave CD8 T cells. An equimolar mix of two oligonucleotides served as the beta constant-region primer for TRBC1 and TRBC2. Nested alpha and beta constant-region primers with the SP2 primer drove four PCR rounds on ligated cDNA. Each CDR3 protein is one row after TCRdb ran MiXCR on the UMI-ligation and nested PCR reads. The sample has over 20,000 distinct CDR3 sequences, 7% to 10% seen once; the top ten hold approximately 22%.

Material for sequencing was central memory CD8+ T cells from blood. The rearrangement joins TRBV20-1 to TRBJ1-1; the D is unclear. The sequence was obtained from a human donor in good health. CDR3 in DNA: TGCAGTGCTAGGTGGATGAACACTGAAGCTTTCTTT. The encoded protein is CSARWMNTEAFF.